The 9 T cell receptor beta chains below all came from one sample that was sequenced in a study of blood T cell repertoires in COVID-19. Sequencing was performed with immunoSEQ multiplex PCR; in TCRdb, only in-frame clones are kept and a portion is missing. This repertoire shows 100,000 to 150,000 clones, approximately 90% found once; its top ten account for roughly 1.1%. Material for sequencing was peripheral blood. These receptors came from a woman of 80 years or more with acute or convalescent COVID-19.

The CDR3 loop is CASSQDGTRQETQYF. For the CDR3, the DNA is TGCGCCAGCAGCCAAGACGGGACTCGACAAGAGACCCAGTACTTC. The rearrangement uses TRBV4-1 and TRBJ2-5, with TRBD2 as a possible D gene (6 bases). The CDR3 is made up of 15 amino acids. Trimming cost V 0 bases and J 2 bases, with 10 bases left between them. CDR1 MGHRA and CDR2 YSYEKL come from the germline V gene.

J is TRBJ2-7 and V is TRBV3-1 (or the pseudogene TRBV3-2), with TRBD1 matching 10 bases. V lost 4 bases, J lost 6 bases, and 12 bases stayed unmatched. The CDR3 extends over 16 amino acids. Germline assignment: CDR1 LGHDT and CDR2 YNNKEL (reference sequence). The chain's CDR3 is CASSPRGQGRSGEQYF. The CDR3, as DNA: TGTGCCAGCAGCCCGCGGGGACAGGGGCGAAGTGGCGAGCAGTACTTC.

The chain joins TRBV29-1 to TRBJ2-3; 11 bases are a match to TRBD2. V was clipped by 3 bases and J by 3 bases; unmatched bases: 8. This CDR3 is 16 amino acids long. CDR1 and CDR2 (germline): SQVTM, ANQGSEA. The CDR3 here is CSVESTGTSGTDTQYF. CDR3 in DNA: TGCAGCGTTGAGTCAACCGGGACTAGCGGAACAGATACGCAGTATTTT.

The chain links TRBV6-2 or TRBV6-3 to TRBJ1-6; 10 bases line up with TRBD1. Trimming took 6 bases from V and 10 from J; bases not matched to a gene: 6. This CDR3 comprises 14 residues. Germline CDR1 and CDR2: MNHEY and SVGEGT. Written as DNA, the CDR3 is TGTGCCAGCAGACCTGACAGGGGGCGGTCACCCCTCCACTTT. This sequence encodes CASRPDRGRSPLHF.

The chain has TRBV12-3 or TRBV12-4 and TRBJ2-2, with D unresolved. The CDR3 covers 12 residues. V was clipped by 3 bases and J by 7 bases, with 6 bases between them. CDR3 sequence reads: CASSFLVGELFF. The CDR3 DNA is TGTGCCAGCAGTTTTCTCGTCGGGGAGCTGTTTTTT.

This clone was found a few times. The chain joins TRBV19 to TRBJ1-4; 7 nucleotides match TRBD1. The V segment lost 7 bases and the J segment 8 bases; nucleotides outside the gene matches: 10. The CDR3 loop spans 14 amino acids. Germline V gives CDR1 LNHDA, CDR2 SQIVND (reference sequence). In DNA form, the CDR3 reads TGTGCCAGTAACCGACACAGGGGCGAGGAAAAACTGTTTTTT. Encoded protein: CASNRHRGEEKLFF.

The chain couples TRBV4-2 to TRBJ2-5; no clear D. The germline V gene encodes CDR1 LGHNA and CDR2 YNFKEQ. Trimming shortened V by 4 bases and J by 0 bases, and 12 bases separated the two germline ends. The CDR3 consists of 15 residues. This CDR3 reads CASSPSWANQETQYF. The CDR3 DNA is TGTGCCAGCAGCCCGAGTTGGGCTAACCAAGAGACCCAGTACTTC.

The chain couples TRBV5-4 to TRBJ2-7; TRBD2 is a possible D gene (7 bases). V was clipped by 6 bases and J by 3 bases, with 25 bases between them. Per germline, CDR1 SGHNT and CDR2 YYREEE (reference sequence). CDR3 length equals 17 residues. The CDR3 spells CASTRGGPADSFYEQYF. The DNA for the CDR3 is TGTGCCAGCACCAGGGGAGGGCCTGCTGACTCTTTCTACGAGCAGTACTTC.

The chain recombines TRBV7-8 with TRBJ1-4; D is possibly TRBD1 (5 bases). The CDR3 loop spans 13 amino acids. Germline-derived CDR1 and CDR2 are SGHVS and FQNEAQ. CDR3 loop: CATGAGEREKLFF. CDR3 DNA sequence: TGTGCAACTGGGGCAGGAGAGCGTGAAAAACTGTTTTTT.